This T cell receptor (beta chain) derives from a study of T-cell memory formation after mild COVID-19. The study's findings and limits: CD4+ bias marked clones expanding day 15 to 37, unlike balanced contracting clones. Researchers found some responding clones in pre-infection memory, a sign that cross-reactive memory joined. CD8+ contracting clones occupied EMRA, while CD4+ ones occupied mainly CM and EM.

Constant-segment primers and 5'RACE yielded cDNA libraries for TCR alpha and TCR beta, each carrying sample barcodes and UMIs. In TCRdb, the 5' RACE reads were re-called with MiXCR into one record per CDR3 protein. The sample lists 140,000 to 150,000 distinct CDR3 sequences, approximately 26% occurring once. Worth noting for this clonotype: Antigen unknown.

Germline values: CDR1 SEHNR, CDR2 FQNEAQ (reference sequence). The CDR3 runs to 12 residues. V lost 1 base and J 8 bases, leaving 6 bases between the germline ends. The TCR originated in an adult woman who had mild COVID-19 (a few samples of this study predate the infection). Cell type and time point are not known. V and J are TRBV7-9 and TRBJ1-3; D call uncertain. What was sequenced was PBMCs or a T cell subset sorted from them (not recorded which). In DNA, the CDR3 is TGTGCCAGCAGCTTAGAAGTGGACACCATATATTTT. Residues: CASSLEVDTIYF.